The 9 T cell receptor beta chains given below trace back to one sample, sequenced in a study of CD8+CD57+ T cells in acquired aplastic anemia. Flow cytometry had shown expanded CD8+CD57+ cells in the patients chosen for sequencing. TCR beta VDJ and CDR3 profiling used genomic DNA as template. TCRdb used MiXCR to reprocess the reads, holding one entry per CDR3 protein. Among around 430,000 distinct CDR3 sequences, roughly 34% were seen once, and the ten largest hold about 0.8%. Sequenced: sorted CD4+, CD8+, or CD8+CD57+ T cells (not recorded which) from PBMCs. The origin of the receptors is a human donor with aplastic anemia.

In its sample, this clonotype was seen a few times. The chain employs TRBV12-5 and TRBJ2-5; D call uncertain. The CDR3 sequence is 13 residues long. The germline V and J ends were trimmed by 7 bases and 5 bases, with 14 bases remaining between them. Looked up from germline, CDR1 is LGHNT and CDR2 is FRNRAP. The CDR3 bases are TGTGCTAGTGCTCCTCTCCCTATGGAGACCCAGTACTTC. Its protein is CASAPLPMETQYF.

This clonotype was found many times. This chain links TRBV20-1 with TRBJ2-5, with D possibly TRBD2 on 5 matching bases. Trimming took 6 bases from V and 2 from J, leaving 13 bases between them. The CDR3 runs to 13 residues. CDR1 DFQATT and CDR2 SNEGSKA come from the germline V gene (reference sequence). CDR3 bases: TGCAGTGCGCGGGTAGGCGGTCAAGAGACCCAGTACTTC. It yields the protein CSARVGGQETQYF.

This clonotype was detected only a few times. This chain joins TRBV6-1 and TRBJ1-2; D gene unclear. V was shortened by 2 bases and J by 3 bases, with 10 bases between the two germline ends. This CDR3 comprises 14 residues. CDR1 is MNHNS and CDR2 is SASEGT in the germline V gene. The CDR3 protein is CASSERKADYGYTF. CDR3 sequence (DNA): TGTGCCAGCAGTGAACGTAAAGCTGACTATGGCTACACCTTC.

This clonotype was seen at least ten times. The V and J genes are TRBV19 and TRBJ1-5; no clear D gene. Germline V gives CDR1 LNHDA, CDR2 SQIVND (reference sequence). There are 14 residues in the CDR3. The ends were cut back, 4 bases at V and 0 bases at J, with 7 bases in the middle. The CDR3 region is CASSKTISNQPQHF. CDR3 in DNA: TGTGCCAGTAGTAAGACGATTAGCAATCAGCCCCAGCATTTT.

Many counts were recorded for this clonotype. The chain uses TRBV29-1 and TRBJ2-3; 7 bases line up with TRBD2. This CDR3 comprises 13 residues. Unmatched junction bases numbered 4, after V lost 3 bases and J lost 4 bases. Germline CDR1 is SQVTM and CDR2 is ANQGSEA. CDR3 in amino acids: CSVEGRVADTQYF. In nucleotides, the CDR3 is TGCAGCGTTGAGGGGAGGGTTGCAGATACGCAGTATTTT.

V is TRBV9 and J is TRBJ2-2; D might be TRBD2 (5 bases). Germline V gives CDR1 SGDLS, CDR2 YYNGEE. V lost 1 base and J 0 bases, leaving 10 bases between the germline ends. This CDR3 contains 16 residues. This CDR3 is CASSVSSGTNTGELFF. CDR3 in DNA: TGTGCCAGCAGCGTATCATCCGGGACGAACACCGGGGAGCTGTTTTTT. Filled out from reference TRBV9 and TRBJ2-2, the complete variable domain reads DSGVTQTPKHLITATGQRVTLRCSPRSGDLSVYWYQQSLDQGLQFLIQYYNGEERAKGNILERFSAQQFPDLHSELNLSSLELGDSALYFCASSVSSGTNTGELFFGEGSRLTVL.

Note on this clonotype: A read error is possible here, since a much larger clone lies one base away. The chain has TRBV5-5 and TRBJ1-6, with 8 bases lining up with TRBD1. CDR1 and CDR2 (germline): SGHKS, YYEKEE (reference sequence). This CDR3 is built from 13 residues. Here the CDR3 DNA reads TGTGCCAACAGCTTGGACAGGGCTTCACCCCTCCACTTT. Translated, it gives CANSLDRASPLHF.

This clonotype was observed a handful of times. This chain links TRBV20-1 with TRBJ2-3, with 12 bases fitting TRBD2. The CDR3 spans 15 residues. The J segment lost 0 bases and the V segment lost 5 bases, leaving 3 bases of the junction unmatched. Germline V gives CDR1 DFQATT, CDR2 SNEGSKA (reference sequence). For the CDR3, the DNA is TGCAGTGCTCGGACTAGCGGGACTAGCACAGATACGCAGTATTTT. This encodes CSARTSGTSTDTQYF.

This clonotype occurred many times. For the CDR3, the DNA is TGTGCCAGTAGTATAGTTGGGGCAGTGAACACTGAAGCTTTCTTT. Protein sequence: CASSIVGAVNTEAFF. V is TRBV19 and J is TRBJ1-1; possible D gene TRBD1, 5 bases. The CDR3 length is 15 residues. In germline, CDR1 is LNHDA, CDR2 SQIVND (reference sequence). Deletions cut 1 base from V and 0 bases from J, with 9 bases between. The complete variable domain, with remaining parts taken from reference TRBV19 and TRBJ1-1, reads DGGITQSPKYLFRKEGQNVTLSCEQNLNHDAMYWYRQDPGQGLRLIYYSQIVNDFQKGDIAEGYSVSREKKESFPLTVTSAQKNPTAFYLCASSIVGAVNTEAFFGQGTRLTVV.